These 10 T cell receptor beta chains originate from one sample sequenced in a study of blood T cell repertoires in COVID-19. TCRdb keeps only in-frame clones here, not all; method: immunoSEQ multiplex PCR. This sample yields 170,000 or so clones, of which 75% to 90% are seen a single time; less than 3% belongs to the top ten. The sequenced sample consisted of peripheral blood. The source of these receptors is an older woman with acute or convalescent COVID-19.

The V and J genes are TRBV28 and TRBJ1-5; 7 bases fit TRBD1. The CDR3 has 16 residues. Per germline, CDR1 MDHEN and CDR2 SYDVKM. J lost 3 bases, V lost 5 bases, and 10 bases had no gene match. CDR3 amino acids: CASSIRQGSPNQPQHF. CDR3 coding DNA: TGTGCCAGCAGTATCAGACAGGGATCGCCCAATCAGCCCCAGCATTTT. Drawing the rest from reference TRBV28 and TRBJ1-5, the complete variable domain is DVKVTQSSRYLVKRTGEKVFLECVQDMDHENMFWYRQDPGLGLRLIYFSYDVKMKEKGDIPEGYSVSREKKERFSLILESASTNQTSMYLCASSIRQGSPNQPQHFGDGTRLSIL.

This chain joins TRBV15 and TRBJ1-5, with TRBD1 as a possible D gene (5 bases). Germline lookup yields CDR1 LNHNV and CDR2 YYDKDF (reference sequence). The V end was cut by 0 bases, the J end by 1 base, with 13 bases between. This CDR3 is built from 17 residues. The CDR3 spells CATSREGAGGSNQPQHF. The CDR3 region has the DNA TGTGCCACCAGCAGAGAAGGGGCAGGCGGAAGCAATCAGCCCCAGCATTTT.

The chain combines TRBV25-1 with TRBJ1-1, with 10 bases identical to TRBD1. The CDR3 consists of 15 residues. J was trimmed by 4 bases and V by 3 bases; bases with no gene match: 5. Looked up from germline, CDR1 is MGHDK and CDR2 is SYGVNS. CDR3 residues: CASSDSGQGRTEAFF. Written as DNA, the CDR3 is TGTGCCAGCAGTGACTCGGGACAGGGGCGCACTGAAGCTTTCTTT.

The CDR3 is CASSCRRWRANTEAFF. CDR3 nucleotides: TGCGCCAGCAGTTGCCGACGATGGAGGGCAAACACTGAAGCTTTCTTT. The chain recombines TRBV23-1 with TRBJ1-1, with D uncertain. TRBV23-1 is marked as an open reading frame, function uncertain. Trimming pared 5 bases from V and 2 bases from J, leaving 18 bases between. The CDR3 is made up of 16 amino acids.

The chain combines TRBV7-2 with TRBJ2-7; 9 bases line up with TRBD2. Trimming cost V 1 base and J 3 bases; bases outside gene matches: 7. The CDR3 length is 16 residues. The V gene's germline CDR1 is SGHTA and CDR2 FQGNSA. CDR3 nucleotide sequence: TGTGCCAGCAGCTTAGACGGCGGGGGGGCCCTCTACGAGCAGTACTTC. This sequence encodes CASSLDGGGALYEQYF.

V gene TRBV27 combines with J gene TRBJ1-2; 8 bases map to TRBD1. The CDR3 runs 12 residues. In germline, CDR1 is MNHEY, CDR2 SMNVEV (reference sequence). After removal of 6 bases from V and 4 bases from J, the junction contained 1 base not matched to a gene. In DNA, the CDR3 is TGTGCCAGCAGGGACAGGGCCTATGGCTACACCTTC. As protein: CASRDRAYGYTF.

The rearrangement uses TRBV7-3 and TRBJ2-3, with TRBD2 identical over 7 bases. Germline V CDR1 and CDR2: SGHTA, FQGTGA. V was clipped by 5 bases and J by 0 bases; unmatched bases: 8. This CDR3 is built from 16 residues. The CDR3, as DNA: TGTGCCAGCAGCCCTGAGGGGCGGGGGAGCACAGATACGCAGTATTTT. It is translated as CASSPEGRGSTDTQYF.

The chain recombines TRBV7-9 with TRBJ2-7; D possibly corresponds to TRBD2 (7 bases). V was trimmed by 8 bases and J by 3 bases, leaving 17 bases between them. The CDR3 is 14 residues long. Germline CDR1 SEHNR, CDR2 FQNEAQ (reference sequence). The CDR3 spells CASLRGGGYYEQYF. CDR3 sequence (DNA): TGTGCCAGCCTACGGGGCGGGGGCTACTACGAGCAGTACTTC.

The genes are TRBV13 and TRBJ2-1, with 10 bases identical to TRBD2. Trimming at V came to 8 bases and at J to 1 base, leaving 11 bases not matched to a gene. CDR1 PRHDT and CDR2 FYEKMQ come from the germline V gene (reference sequence). This CDR3 has 17 amino acids. The chain's CDR3 is CASRAAGGPQSYNEQFF. In DNA form, the CDR3 reads TGTGCCAGCCGGGCAGCGGGGGGGCCGCAATCCTACAATGAGCAGTTCTTC.

In its sample, this clone was seen once. This sequence joins TRBV5-1 and TRBJ1-4; D is possibly TRBD1 (6 bases). The germline V and J ends were trimmed by 4 bases and 3 bases, with 16 bases remaining between them. Germline V gene data show CDR1 as SGHRS and CDR2 as YFSETQ. The CDR3 is made up of 16 amino acids. This CDR3 reads CASSPGASGSNEKLFF. As DNA, the CDR3 is TGCGCCAGCAGCCCAGGGGCCTCGGGTTCTAATGAAAAACTGTTTTTT.